A single sample is the source of the 6 T cell receptor beta chains below, sequenced in a study of shared clonotypes between healthy human individuals. The protocol was immunoSEQ multiplex PCR, while the TCRdb copy is restricted to in-frame clones and leaves out a portion. The table includes more than 1.2 million clones, approximately 98.5% detected once. Sequenced: naive CD4+ T cells sorted from blood. Documented subset: CD45RA+ positively selected. These TCRs come from a man aged 30 to 39 in good health.

This clone was counted once. The chain has TRBV11-2 and TRBJ2-1; D may be TRBD2 (7 bases). The V end lost 6 bases, the J end lost 2 bases, and 20 bases lay between the germline ends. Germline loops: CDR1 SGHAT, CDR2 FQNNGV. CDR3 size: 17 residues. CDR3 amino acids: CASRTRGGRGAYNEQFF. CDR3 coding DNA: TGTGCCAGCAGGACAAGGGGGGGGCGCGGAGCCTACAATGAGCAGTTCTTC.

The V call is TRBV5-1, the J call TRBJ2-5; D is unclear. This CDR3 has 14 amino acids. V was pared by 2 bases and J by 7 bases, with 15 bases between. Germline V gives CDR1 SGHRS, CDR2 YFSETQ. The CDR3 nucleotides read TGCGCCAGCAGCTTCCCCCGAGGCGAAGGGACCCAGTACTTC. Amino acid sequence: CASSFPRGEGTQYF.

The CDR3 region is CASTDRAGANVLTF. Here the CDR3 DNA reads TGTGCCAGTACCGACAGGGCTGGGGCCAACGTCCTGACTTTC. The chain employs TRBV19 and TRBJ2-6; 7 nucleotides agree with TRBD1. This CDR3 contains 14 residues. The V segment lost 7 bases and the J segment 2 bases; nucleotides outside the gene matches: 2. Germline loops: CDR1 LNHDA, CDR2 SQIVND (reference sequence).

The chain couples TRBV18 to TRBJ2-7, with D possibly being TRBD1 or TRBD2 (5 bases each). Germline CDR1 and CDR2: KGHSH and LQKENI. CDR3 length: 14 residues. V was pared by 5 bases and J by 2 bases, with 13 bases between. The CDR3 sequence: CASSSTGTAYEQYF. The CDR3, as DNA: TGTGCCAGCTCATCCACCGGGACGGCCTACGAGCAGTACTTC.

The chain has TRBV2 and TRBJ2-5, with a tentative D call TRBD1 (6 bases). Germline CDR1 and CDR2: SNHLY and FYNNEI. CDR3 size: 14 residues. Trimming left V 8 bases short and J 0 bases short, with 13 bases between. DNA of the CDR3: TGTGCCAGCCTGCCAGGGGAGTACCAAGAGACCCAGTACTTC. Translated, it gives CASLPGEYQETQYF.

V gene TRBV30 combines with J gene TRBJ2-2, with 12 bases that match TRBD2. Germline lookup yields CDR1 GTSNPN and CDR2 SVGIG (reference sequence). After removal of 0 bases from V and 5 bases from J, the junction contained 13 bases not matched to a gene. CDR3 size: 19 residues. The CDR3 reads CAWSVRVSSGRAETGELFF. The CDR3 nucleotides read TGTGCCTGGAGTGTACGGGTCTCTAGCGGGAGGGCCGAAACCGGGGAGCTGTTTTTT.